A single sample gave rise to the 25 T cell receptor beta chains below, sequenced in a study of cytomegalovirus exposure and HLA in healthy donors. The primer mix had 60 Vbeta and 13 Jbeta primers. Sequencing was performed with immunoSEQ multiplex PCR; in TCRdb, only in-frame clones are kept and a portion is missing. The sample holds hundreds of thousands of clones, about 70% seen once. Sequencing used PBMCs. The receptor source for this set is a young woman in good health and CMV-seronegative.

Comments on this clone: A read error may produce the germline difference seen at one junction end. V and J are TRBV7-2 and TRBJ2-3; TRBD2 aligns across 11 bases. The CDR3 is 18 amino acids. The germline gives CDR1 SGHTA, CDR2 FQGNSA. This CDR3 is CAISLNPGTSGRTDTQYF. CDR3 in DNA: TGTGCCATCAGCTTAAACCCTGGGACTAGCGGACGCACAGATACGCAGTATTTT.

The chain uses TRBV7-2 and TRBJ2-1, with 11 bases matching TRBD2. Trimming took 1 base from V and 6 from J; bases not matched to a gene: 11. Germline CDR1 and CDR2: SGHTA and FQGNSA. The CDR3 is 18 amino acids. CDR3 sequence reads: CASSLEGVAGGPPNEQFF. In DNA, the CDR3 is TGTGCCAGCAGCTTAGAAGGGGTAGCGGGAGGGCCCCCCAATGAGCAGTTCTTC. Drawing the rest from reference TRBV7-2 and TRBJ2-1, the complete variable domain is GAGVSQSPSNKVTEKGKDVELRCDPISGHTALYWYRQSLGQGLEFLIYFQGNSAPDKSGLPSDRFSAERTGGSVSTLTIQRTQQEDSAVYLCASSLEGVAGGPPNEQFFGPGTRLTVL.

This clone appeared a few times. The J gene is TRBJ1-4, the V gene TRBV11-3, with 9 bases that match TRBD1. This CDR3 has 15 residues. CDR1 and CDR2 from the germline V gene are SGHNT and YENEEA. The V gene end was trimmed by 5 bases and the J gene end by 8 bases; junction bases not matched to a gene: 9. As DNA, the CDR3 is TGTGCCAGCAGCCCGCCGGACAGGGGTAACGAAAAACTGTTTTTT. It codes for CASSPPDRGNEKLFF.

This chain links TRBV19 with TRBJ1-1; D ambiguous. The CDR3 is 12 residues long. Germline CDR1 LNHDA, CDR2 SQIVND (reference sequence). V lost 8 bases and J lost 3, with 10 bases in between. CDR3 sequence: CASGSRYTEAFF. In DNA, the CDR3 is TGTGCCAGTGGCTCCCGATACACTGAAGCTTTCTTT.

CDR3 residues: CASSASQLSPLHF. The CDR3 DNA is TGTGCCAGCAGTGCCTCCCAGTTGTCACCCCTCCACTTT. The chain recombines TRBV6-1 with TRBJ1-6; D is ambiguous. There are 13 residues in the CDR3. Germline CDR1 is MNHNS and CDR2 is SASEGT. The V end lost 4 bases, the J end lost 10 bases, and 11 bases lay between the germline ends.

This clone was detected only a few times. CDR3 bases: TGTGCCAGCAGCTTATCAGGGGGCACGGAAGCTTTCTTT. The encoded protein is CASSLSGGTEAFF. The chain has TRBV7-2 and TRBJ1-1, with 8 bases matching TRBD1. The CDR3 loop spans 13 amino acids. Germline V gene data show CDR1 as SGHTA and CDR2 as FQGNSA. V lost 2 bases to trimming and J lost 8 bases; unmatched junction nucleotides: 4. The full variable domain, rest sourced from reference TRBV7-2 and TRBJ1-1, is GAGVSQSPSNKVTEKGKDVELRCDPISGHTALYWYRQSLGQGLEFLIYFQGNSAPDKSGLPSDRFSAERTGGSVSTLTIQRTQQEDSAVYLCASSLSGGTEAFFGQGTRLTVV.

V gene TRBV27 combines with J gene TRBJ1-5, with a tentative D call TRBD1 (6 bases). Trimming removed 6 bases from V and 1 base from J, with 10 bases in between. The length of the CDR3 is 14 residues. Germline assignment: CDR1 MNHEY and CDR2 SMNVEV (reference sequence). As DNA, the CDR3 is TGTGCCAGCAGCCCCGGGACAAGCAATCAGCCCCAGCATTTT. Its translation is CASSPGTSNQPQHF.

V gene TRBV9 combines with J gene TRBJ1-1, with a possible D match to TRBD1 (6 bases). The CDR3 contains 14 residues. The germline V gene has CDR1 SGDLS and CDR2 YYNGEE. V was clipped by 4 bases and J by 3 bases, with 13 bases between them. The CDR3 nucleotides read TGTGCCAGCAGCTTTACGAAGGGGGACACTGAAGCTTTCTTT. It yields the protein CASSFTKGDTEAFF.

There are a few counts of this clone. The V gene is TRBV11-3, the J gene TRBJ2-1; 11 bases line up with TRBD1. The length of the CDR3 is 16 residues. The J segment lost 1 base and the V segment lost 4 bases, leaving 3 bases of the junction unmatched. Germline values: CDR1 SGHNT, CDR2 YENEEA. The CDR3 loop reads CASSSRDRGSYNEQFF. CDR3 nucleotide sequence: TGTGCCAGCAGCTCACGGGACAGGGGGTCCTACAATGAGCAGTTCTTC.

A few counts support this clone. The rearrangement joins TRBV2 to TRBJ1-5, with D possibly being TRBD1 (5 bases). V dropped 2 bases and J dropped 0 bases, with 8 bases sitting between them. The germline CDR1 and CDR2 sequences are SNHLY and FYNNEI. This CDR3 contains 15 residues. Written as DNA, the CDR3 is TGTGCCAGCAGTGAAAGGGGACTTAGCAATCAGCCCCAGCATTTT. This gives the protein CASSERGLSNQPQHF.

The chain carries TRBV29-1 and TRBJ1-2; 9 nucleotides line up with TRBD1. The CDR3 is 12 amino acids. V lost 7 bases and J lost 2; bases outside the gene matches: 2. The germline gives CDR1 SQVTM, CDR2 ANQGSEA. The CDR3 sequence is CSAGTGNYGYTF. The DNA for the CDR3 is TGCAGCGCTGGGACAGGGAACTATGGCTACACCTTC.

V and J are TRBV7-9 and TRBJ1-4; D remains unclear. Looked up from germline, CDR1 is SEHNR and CDR2 is FQNEAQ (reference sequence). V was cut by 1 base and J by 0 bases, with 6 bases left in between. The CDR3 runs to 15 residues. The CDR3 loop is CASSLGLATNEKLFF. The CDR3 coding sequence is TGTGCCAGCAGCTTAGGGCTTGCAACTAATGAAAAACTGTTTTTT. The complete variable domain, with remaining parts taken from reference TRBV7-9 and TRBJ1-4, reads DTGVSQNPRHKITKRGQNVTFRCDPISEHNRLYWYRQTLGQGPEFLTYFQNEAQLEKSRLLSDRFSAERPKGSFSTLEIQRTEQGDSAMYLCASSLGLATNEKLFFGSGTQLSVL.

This clone came up once. This chain connects TRBV25-1 to TRBJ2-7; D is perhaps TRBD2 (6 bases). The germline V gene encodes CDR1 MGHDK and CDR2 SYGVNS. CDR3 size: 12 residues. The V gene lost 2 bases and the J gene lost 5 bases, with 7 bases spanning the gap. The CDR3 region has the DNA TGTGCCAGCAGTGAAGGGGGGAACGAGCAGTACTTC. It translates to CASSEGGNEQYF.

This rearrangement joins TRBV9 to TRBJ2-1, with D tentatively TRBD1 (6 bases). CDR1 is SGDLS and CDR2 is YYNGEE in the germline V gene. The CDR3 length is 17 residues. With 2 bases removed from V and 2 bases from J, the gap between germline ends came to 17 bases. CDR3 DNA sequence: TGTGCCAGCAGCGTGGATTTGGCGGACAGCCCCTACAATGAGCAGTTCTTC. Translated: CASSVDLADSPYNEQFF.

The chain employs TRBV25-1 and TRBJ1-5; D not certain. Trimming left V 2 bases short and J 11 bases short, with 13 bases between. CDR1 and CDR2 (germline): MGHDK, SYGVNS. This CDR3 comprises 13 residues. DNA of the CDR3: TGTGCCAGCAGTGAAGTAGGGAGAGACGCCCAGCATTTT. Its translation is CASSEVGRDAQHF. The full variable domain, in which reference TRBV25-1 and TRBJ1-5 provide the parts outside the CDR3, is EADIYQTPRYLVIGTGKKITLECSQTMGHDKMYWYQQDPGMELHLIHYSYGVNSTEKGDLSSESTVSRIRTEHFPLTLESARPSHTSQYLCASSEVGRDAQHFGDGTRLSIL.

This clone was seen just once. J is TRBJ2-5 and V is TRBV6-5; tentative D call: TRBD1 (5 bases). V was shortened by 7 bases and J by 0 bases, with 12 bases between the two germline ends. There are 14 residues in the CDR3. Germline CDR1 reads MNHEY; CDR2 reads SVGAGI. The CDR3 nucleotides read TGTGCCAGCACTCCCCAGGGTTACCAAGAGACCCAGTACTTC. Encoded protein: CASTPQGYQETQYF.

This rearrangement joins TRBV4-1 to TRBJ2-2; D is possibly TRBD2 (5 bases). The ends were cut back, 0 bases at V and 4 bases at J, with 12 bases in the middle. The CDR3 totals 16 residues. Germline values: CDR1 MGHRA, CDR2 YSYEKL. The CDR3 DNA sequence: TGCGCCAGCAGCCAAGACCCTATAGGGAGCACCGGGGAGCTGTTTTTT. This translates into CASSQDPIGSTGELFF.

V gene TRBV30 combines with J gene TRBJ2-5; 7 bases map to TRBD2. Germline-derived CDR1 and CDR2 are GTSNPN and SVGIG (reference sequence). V trimming: 2 bases; J trimming: 5 bases; junction bases outside the gene matches: 8. The CDR3 runs 14 residues. CDR3 sequence (DNA): TGTGCCTGGAGTAAACGGGGGGTTACGGAGACCCAGTACTTC. Translating it yields CAWSKRGVTETQYF.

The genes are TRBV6-6 and TRBJ2-2; tentative D call: TRBD2 (6 bases). The CDR3 has 16 residues. With 0 bases removed from V and 3 bases from J, the gap between germline ends came to 11 bases. CDR1 and CDR2 from the germline V gene are MNHNY and SVGAGI (reference sequence). Here the CDR3 DNA reads TGTGCCAGCAGTTACTCACGGGAGCGCTACACCGGGGAGCTGTTTTTT. It encodes CASSYSRERYTGELFF.

This chain connects TRBV10-1 to TRBJ2-7, with 9 bases fitting TRBD1. Germline V CDR1 and CDR2: WNHNN, SYGVQD (reference sequence). V gave up 4 bases and J gave up 2 bases; unmatched junction bases: 9. The CDR3 is made up of 16 amino acids. CDR3 protein: CASSAGQGRQTYEQYF. CDR3 in DNA: TGCGCCAGCAGTGCGGGACAGGGTCGCCAAACCTACGAGCAGTACTTC.

The rearrangement joins TRBV10-1 to TRBJ1-4; maybe TRBD1 (6 bases). Trimming removed 2 bases from V and 0 bases from J, with 16 bases in between. From germline, CDR1 is WNHNN and CDR2 SYGVQD (reference sequence). The CDR3 sequence is 18 residues long. The CDR3 region is CASSEETGPVATNEKLFF. Written as DNA, the CDR3 is TGCGCCAGCAGTGAGGAGACAGGTCCTGTTGCAACTAATGAAAAACTGTTTTTT.

This clone was seen only a few times. This rearrangement joins TRBV5-4 to TRBJ2-2, with 9 bases identical to TRBD2. This CDR3 region has 17 residues. The V segment lost 4 bases and the J segment 6 bases; nucleotides outside the gene matches: 13. Germline CDR1 reads SGHNT; CDR2 reads YYREEE (reference sequence). CDR3: CASSPDIAVAGAGELFF. CDR3 coding DNA: TGTGCCAGCAGCCCAGACATCGCGGTAGCGGGGGCCGGGGAGCTGTTTTTT.

V usage is TRBV9 and J usage is TRBJ2-3; TRBD1 is a possible D gene (6 bases). The germline V gene has CDR1 SGDLS and CDR2 YYNGEE. This CDR3 spans 16 amino acids. The V and J ends lost 2 bases and 6 bases respectively, with 19 bases between them. The CDR3 sequence is CASSVEGAGVGDTQYF. CDR3 in DNA: TGTGCCAGCAGCGTGGAAGGGGCAGGGGTAGGGGATACGCAGTATTTT.

CDR3 loop: CASTWGGGSTDTQYF. For the CDR3, the DNA is TGTGCCAGCACCTGGGGTGGCGGGAGCACAGATACGCAGTATTTT. The chain recombines TRBV5-6 with TRBJ2-3; D perhaps matches TRBD2 (5 bases). CDR3 length equals 15 residues. Looked up from germline, CDR1 is SGHDT and CDR2 is YYEEEE. Trimming removed 6 bases at V and 0 bases at J, with 14 bases between.

This clone was detected only a few times. The chain has TRBV11-3 and TRBJ2-2; perhaps TRBD1 as D (6 bases). The V end was cut by 5 bases, the J end by 10 bases, with 14 bases between. Germline CDR1 SGHNT, CDR2 YENEEA. The CDR3 has 13 amino acids. The CDR3 DNA sequence: TGTGCCAGCAGCGCCCAGGGGTTCGCGGAGCTGTTTTTT. Protein product: CASSAQGFAELFF.